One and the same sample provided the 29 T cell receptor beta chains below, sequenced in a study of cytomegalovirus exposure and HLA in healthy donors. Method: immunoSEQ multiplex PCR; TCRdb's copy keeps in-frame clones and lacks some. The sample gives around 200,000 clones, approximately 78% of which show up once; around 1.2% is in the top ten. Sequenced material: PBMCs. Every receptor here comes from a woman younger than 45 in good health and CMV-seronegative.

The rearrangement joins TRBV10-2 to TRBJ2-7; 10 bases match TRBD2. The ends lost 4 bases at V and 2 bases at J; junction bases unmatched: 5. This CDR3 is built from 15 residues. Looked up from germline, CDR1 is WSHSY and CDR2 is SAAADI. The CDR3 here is CASSATSGIAYEQYF. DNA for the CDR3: TGCGCCAGCAGTGCCACTAGCGGGATAGCCTACGAGCAGTACTTC.

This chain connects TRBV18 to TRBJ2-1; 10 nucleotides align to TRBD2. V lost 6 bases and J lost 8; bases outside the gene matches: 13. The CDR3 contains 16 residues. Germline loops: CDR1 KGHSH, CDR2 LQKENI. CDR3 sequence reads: CASSPSLAGALDEQFF. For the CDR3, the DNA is TGTGCCAGCTCCCCGTCCCTAGCGGGAGCGTTGGATGAGCAGTTCTTC.

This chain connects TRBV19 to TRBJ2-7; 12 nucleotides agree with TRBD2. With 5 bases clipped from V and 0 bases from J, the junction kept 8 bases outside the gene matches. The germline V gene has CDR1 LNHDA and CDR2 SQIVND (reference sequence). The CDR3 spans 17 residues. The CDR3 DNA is TGTGCCAGTAGTGCGACTAGCGGGAGCTCTTACTCCTACGAGCAGTACTTC. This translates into CASSATSGSSYSYEQYF. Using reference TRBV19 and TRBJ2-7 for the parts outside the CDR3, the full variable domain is DGGITQSPKYLFRKEGQNVTLSCEQNLNHDAMYWYRQDPGQGLRLIYYSQIVNDFQKGDIAEGYSVSREKKESFPLTVTSAQKNPTAFYLCASSATSGSSYSYEQYFGPGTRLTVT.

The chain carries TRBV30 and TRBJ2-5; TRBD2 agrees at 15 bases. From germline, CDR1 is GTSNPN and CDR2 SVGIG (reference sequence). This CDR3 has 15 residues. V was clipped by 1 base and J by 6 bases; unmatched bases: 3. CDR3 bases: TGTGCCTGGAGTGAGGGGACTAGCGGGAGGAAGACCCAGTACTTC. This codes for CAWSEGTSGRKTQYF.

The DNA of the CDR3 is TGCAGCGGCCAGGGGACAGGGGGCCAGTATGGCTACACCTTC. Protein sequence: CSGQGTGGQYGYTF. V gene TRBV29-1 combines with J gene TRBJ1-2; 12 bases match TRBD1. The germline V gene encodes CDR1 SQVTM and CDR2 ANQGSEA. With V trimmed by 7 bases and J by 5 bases, 8 bases remained unmatched. This CDR3 comprises 14 residues.

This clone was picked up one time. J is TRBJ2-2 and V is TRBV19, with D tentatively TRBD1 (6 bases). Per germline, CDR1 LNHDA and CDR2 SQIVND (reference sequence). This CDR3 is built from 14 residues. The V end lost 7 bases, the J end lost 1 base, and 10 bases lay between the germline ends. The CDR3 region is CASNLGQNTGELFF. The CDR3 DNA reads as TGTGCCAGTAATCTGGGACAGAACACCGGGGAGCTGTTTTTT.

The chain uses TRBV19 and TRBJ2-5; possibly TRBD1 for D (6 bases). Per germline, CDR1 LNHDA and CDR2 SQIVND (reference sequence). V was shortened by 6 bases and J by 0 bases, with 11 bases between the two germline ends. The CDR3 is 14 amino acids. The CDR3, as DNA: TGTGCCAGTAGCTCCTACAGGGACCAAGAGACCCAGTACTTC. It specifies CASSSYRDQETQYF. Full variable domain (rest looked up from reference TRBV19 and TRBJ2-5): DGGITQSPKYLFRKEGQNVTLSCEQNLNHDAMYWYRQDPGQGLRLIYYSQIVNDFQKGDIAEGYSVSREKKESFPLTVTSAQKNPTAFYLCASSSYRDQETQYFGPGTRLLVL.

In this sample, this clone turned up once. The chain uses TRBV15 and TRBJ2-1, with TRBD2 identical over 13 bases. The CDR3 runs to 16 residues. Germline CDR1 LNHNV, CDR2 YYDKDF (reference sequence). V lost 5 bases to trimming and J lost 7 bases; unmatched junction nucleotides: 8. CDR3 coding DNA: TGTGCCACCAGCGGGCAGACTAGCGGGAGGAGGAATGAGCAGTTCTTC. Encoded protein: CATSGQTSGRRNEQFF.

The CDR3 nucleotides read TGTGCCAGCAGCGCCCGGACAGTGCAACTTTTTAATGAGCAGTTCTTC. Its protein product is CASSARTVQLFNEQFF. V usage is TRBV9 and J usage is TRBJ2-1; D might be TRBD1 (6 bases). Germline CDR1 is SGDLS and CDR2 is YYNGEE. The germline V and J ends were trimmed by 3 bases and 7 bases, with 20 bases remaining between them. The CDR3 contains 16 residues.

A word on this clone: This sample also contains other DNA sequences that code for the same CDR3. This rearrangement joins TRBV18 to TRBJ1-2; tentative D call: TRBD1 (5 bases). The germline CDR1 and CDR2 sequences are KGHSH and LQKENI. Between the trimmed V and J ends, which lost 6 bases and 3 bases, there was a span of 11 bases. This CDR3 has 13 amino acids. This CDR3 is CASSPDRDYGYTF. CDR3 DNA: TGTGCCAGCTCTCCTGACAGAGACTATGGCTACACCTTC.

DNA for the CDR3: TGCGCCAGCAGCTTGGCCGGGAGTGCTTACGAGCAGTACTTC. Amino acid sequence: CASSLAGSAYEQYF. The gene calls are TRBV5-1 and TRBJ2-7; tentative D call: TRBD2 (6 bases). CDR3 length equals 14 residues. Germline CDR1 and CDR2: SGHRS and YFSETQ. The V end was cut by 0 bases, the J end by 4 bases, with 11 bases between.

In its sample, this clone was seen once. The chain's CDR3 is CASSRDRDRQETQYF. The DNA for the CDR3 is TGTGCCAGCAGCCGGGACCGGGACAGACAAGAGACCCAGTACTTC. The gene calls are TRBV14 and TRBJ2-5; 7 positions agree with TRBD1. The CDR3 spans 15 residues. The germline gives CDR1 SGHDN, CDR2 FVKESK. The junction had 7 bases not matched to a gene; V was cut back by 4 bases and J by 2 bases.

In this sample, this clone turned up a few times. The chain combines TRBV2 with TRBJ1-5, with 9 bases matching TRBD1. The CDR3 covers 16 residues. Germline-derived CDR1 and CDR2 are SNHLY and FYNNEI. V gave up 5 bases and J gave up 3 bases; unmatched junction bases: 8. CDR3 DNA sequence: TGTGCCAGCAGTAAAGGGGACAGGGTTGACAATCAGCCCCAGCATTTT. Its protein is CASSKGDRVDNQPQHF.

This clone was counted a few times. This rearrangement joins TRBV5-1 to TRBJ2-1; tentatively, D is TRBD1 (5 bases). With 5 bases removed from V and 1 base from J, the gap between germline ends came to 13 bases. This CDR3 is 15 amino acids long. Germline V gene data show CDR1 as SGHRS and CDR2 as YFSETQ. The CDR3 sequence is CASRLAQESYNEQFF. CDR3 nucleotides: TGCGCCAGCAGGCTGGCACAGGAATCCTACAATGAGCAGTTCTTC.

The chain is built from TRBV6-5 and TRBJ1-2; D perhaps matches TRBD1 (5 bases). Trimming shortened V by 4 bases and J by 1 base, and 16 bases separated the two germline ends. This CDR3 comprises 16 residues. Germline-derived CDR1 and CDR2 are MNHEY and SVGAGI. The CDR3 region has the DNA TGTGCCAGCAGTTTCTCCGACCAGGGCGGTAACTATGGCTACACCTTC. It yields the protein CASSFSDQGGNYGYTF.

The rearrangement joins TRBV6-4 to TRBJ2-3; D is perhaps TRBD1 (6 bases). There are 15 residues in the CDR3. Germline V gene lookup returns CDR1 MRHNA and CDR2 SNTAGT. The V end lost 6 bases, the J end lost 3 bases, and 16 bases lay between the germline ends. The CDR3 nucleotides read TGTGCCAGCAGGCCGGACAAGGGGGTGACAGATACGCAGTATTTT. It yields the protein CASRPDKGVTDTQYF.

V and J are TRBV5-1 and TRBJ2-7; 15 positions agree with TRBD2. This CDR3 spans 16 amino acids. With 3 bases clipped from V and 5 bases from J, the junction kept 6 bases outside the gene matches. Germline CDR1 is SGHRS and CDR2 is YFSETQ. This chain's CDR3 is CASSSGLAGGPNEQYF. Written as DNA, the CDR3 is TGCGCCAGCAGCTCTGGACTAGCGGGAGGGCCTAACGAGCAGTACTTC. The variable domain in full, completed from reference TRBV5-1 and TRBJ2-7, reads KAGVTQTPRYLIKTRGQQVTLSCSPISGHRSVSWYQQTPGQGLQFLFEYFSETQRNKGNFPGRFSGRQFSNSRSEMNVSTLELGDSALYLCASSSGLAGGPNEQYFGPGTRLTVT.

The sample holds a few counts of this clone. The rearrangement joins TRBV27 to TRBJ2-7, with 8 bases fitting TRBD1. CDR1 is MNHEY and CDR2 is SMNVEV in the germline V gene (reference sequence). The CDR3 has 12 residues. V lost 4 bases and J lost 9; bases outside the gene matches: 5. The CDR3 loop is CASSSAGGGQYF. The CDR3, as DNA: TGTGCCAGCAGTTCCGCAGGGGGCGGGCAGTACTTC.

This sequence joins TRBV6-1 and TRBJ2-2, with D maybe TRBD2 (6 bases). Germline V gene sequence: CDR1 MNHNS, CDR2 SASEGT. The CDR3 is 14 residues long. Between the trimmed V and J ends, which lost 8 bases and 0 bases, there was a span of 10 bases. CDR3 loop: CASLDYTNTGELFF. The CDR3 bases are TGTGCCAGCTTGGACTATACGAACACCGGGGAGCTGTTTTTT.

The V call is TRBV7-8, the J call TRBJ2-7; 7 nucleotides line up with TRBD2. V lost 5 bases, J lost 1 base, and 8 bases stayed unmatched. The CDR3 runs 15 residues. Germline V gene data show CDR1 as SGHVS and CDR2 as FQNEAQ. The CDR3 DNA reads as TGTGCCAGCAGCCCCAAAGCGGGGATTTCCTACGAGCAGTACTTC. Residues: CASSPKAGISYEQYF.

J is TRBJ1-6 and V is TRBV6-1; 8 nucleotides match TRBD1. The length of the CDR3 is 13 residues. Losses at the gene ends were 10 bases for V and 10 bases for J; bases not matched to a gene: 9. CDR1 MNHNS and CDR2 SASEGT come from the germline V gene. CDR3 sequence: CAIRTGLESPLHF. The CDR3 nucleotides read TGTGCCATCAGGACAGGGCTGGAGTCACCCCTCCACTTT.

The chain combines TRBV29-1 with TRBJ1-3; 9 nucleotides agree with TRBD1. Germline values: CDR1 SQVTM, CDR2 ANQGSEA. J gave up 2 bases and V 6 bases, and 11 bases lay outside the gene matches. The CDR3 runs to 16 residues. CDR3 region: CSVKPGTGFAGNTIYF. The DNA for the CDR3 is TGCAGCGTGAAACCAGGGACAGGGTTCGCTGGAAACACCATATATTTT.

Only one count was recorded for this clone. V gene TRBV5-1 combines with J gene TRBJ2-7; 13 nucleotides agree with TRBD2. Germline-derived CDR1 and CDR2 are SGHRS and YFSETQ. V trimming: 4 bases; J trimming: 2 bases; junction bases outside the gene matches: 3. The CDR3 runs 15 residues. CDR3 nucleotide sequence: TGCGCCAGCAGCGGACTAGCGGGGGTTGCCTACGAGCAGTACTTC. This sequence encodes CASSGLAGVAYEQYF.

The DNA for the CDR3 is TGTGCCAGCAGCCTCTGGAGCGGGGTCTACAATGAGCAGTTCTTC. Protein: CASSLWSGVYNEQFF. The chain has TRBV6-5 and TRBJ2-1, with 7 positions matching TRBD2. The germline V gene encodes CDR1 MNHEY and CDR2 SVGAGI. This CDR3 has 15 residues. Trimming took 6 bases from V and 3 from J; bases not matched to a gene: 8.

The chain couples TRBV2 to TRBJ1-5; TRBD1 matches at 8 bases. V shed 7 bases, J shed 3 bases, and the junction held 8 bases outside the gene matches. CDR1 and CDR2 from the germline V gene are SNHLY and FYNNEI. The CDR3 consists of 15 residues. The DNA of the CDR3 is TGTGCCAGCACCTCGACAGGGGTCTCCAATCAGCCCCAGCATTTT. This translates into CASTSTGVSNQPQHF.

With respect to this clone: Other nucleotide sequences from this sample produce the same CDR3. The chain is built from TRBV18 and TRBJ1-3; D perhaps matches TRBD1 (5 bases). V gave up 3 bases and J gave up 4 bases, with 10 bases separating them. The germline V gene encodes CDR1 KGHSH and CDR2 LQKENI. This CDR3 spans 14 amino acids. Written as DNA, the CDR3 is TGTGCCAGCTCACCGGGGACTGCCGGAAACACCATATATTTT. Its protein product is CASSPGTAGNTIYF.

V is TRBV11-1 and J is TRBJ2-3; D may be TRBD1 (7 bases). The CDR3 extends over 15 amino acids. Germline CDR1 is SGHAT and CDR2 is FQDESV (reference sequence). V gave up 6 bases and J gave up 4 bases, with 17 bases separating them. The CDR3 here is CASSHHTGEADTQYF. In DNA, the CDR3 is TGTGCCAGCAGTCACCACACAGGGGAGGCAGATACGCAGTATTTT.

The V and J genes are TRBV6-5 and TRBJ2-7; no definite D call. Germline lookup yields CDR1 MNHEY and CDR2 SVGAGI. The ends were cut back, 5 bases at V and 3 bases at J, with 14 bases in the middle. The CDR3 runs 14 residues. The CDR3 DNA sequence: TGTGCCAGCAGTAAGTCGGCCAGAGGCTACGAGCAGTACTTC. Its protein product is CASSKSARGYEQYF.

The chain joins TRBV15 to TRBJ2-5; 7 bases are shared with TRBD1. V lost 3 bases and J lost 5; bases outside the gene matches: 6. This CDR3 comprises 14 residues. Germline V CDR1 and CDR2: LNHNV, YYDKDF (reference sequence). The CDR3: CATSSRGGGETQYF. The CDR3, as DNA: TGTGCCACCAGCAGCCGAGGGGGCGGCGAGACCCAGTACTTC.